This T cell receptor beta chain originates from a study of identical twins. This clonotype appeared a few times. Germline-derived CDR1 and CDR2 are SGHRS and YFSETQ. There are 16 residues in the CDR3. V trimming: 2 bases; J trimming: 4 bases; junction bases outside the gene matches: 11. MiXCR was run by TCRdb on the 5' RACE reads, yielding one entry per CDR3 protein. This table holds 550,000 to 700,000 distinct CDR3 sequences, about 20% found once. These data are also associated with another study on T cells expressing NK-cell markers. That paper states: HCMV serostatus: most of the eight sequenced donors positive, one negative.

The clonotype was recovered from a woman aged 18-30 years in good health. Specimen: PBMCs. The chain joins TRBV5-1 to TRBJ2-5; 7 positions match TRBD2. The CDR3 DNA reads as TGCGCCAGCAGCTTTGAGGGTCCAGCGGGACCAGAGACCCAGTACTTC. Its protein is CASSFEGPAGPETQYF. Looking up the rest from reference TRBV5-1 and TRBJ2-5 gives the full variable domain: KAGVTQTPRYLIKTRGQQVTLSCSPISGHRSVSWYQQTPGQGLQFLFEYFSETQRNKGNFPGRFSGRQFSNSRSEMNVSTLELGDSALYLCASSFEGPAGPETQYFGPGTRLLVL.